The 2 T cell receptor beta chains below were found in one sample sequenced in a study of cytomegalovirus exposure and HLA in healthy donors. 60 Vbeta and 13 Jbeta primers were used in PCR. Measured with immunoSEQ multiplex PCR; TCRdb has only the in-frame clones, and not every one. The sample has 150,000 to 200,000 clones; roughly four fifths are singletons. Sequenced material: PBMCs. The receptors were sampled from a woman between 25 and 40 years old in good health and CMV-seropositive.

A few counts support this clone. The chain combines TRBV7-9 with TRBJ2-3; D might be TRBD1 (5 bases). Germline assignment: CDR1 SEHNR and CDR2 FQNEAQ (reference sequence). V shed 0 bases and J shed 5 bases, with 9 bases lying between them. CDR3 length: 14 amino acids. CDR3 sequence reads: CASSLAGVEDTQYF. CDR3 nucleotide sequence: TGTGCCAGCAGCTTAGCAGGGGTTGAAGATACGCAGTATTTT.

V is TRBV7-2 and J is TRBJ2-1; the match to TRBD2 covers 7 bases. J gave up 3 bases and V 0 bases, and 2 bases lay outside the gene matches. The CDR3 has 15 amino acids. Germline assignment: CDR1 SGHTA and CDR2 FQGNSA. The CDR3 protein is CASSLAWTSYNEQFF. The CDR3 DNA is TGTGCCAGCAGCTTAGCTTGGACTAGCTACAATGAGCAGTTCTTC.